These 28 T cell receptor beta chains came from one sample sequenced in a study of CD8+CD57+ T cells in acquired aplastic anemia. Patients selected for sequencing had displayed CD8+CD57+ cell expansion by flow cytometry. The use of genomic DNA as template underpinned the TCR beta VDJ and CDR3 profiling. TCRdb reprocessed the reads with MiXCR, giving one entry per CDR3 protein. The table includes about 180,000 distinct CDR3 sequences, 48% detected once. Sequencing input: sorted CD4+, CD8+, or CD8+CD57+ T cells (not recorded which) from PBMCs. The receptors come from a human donor with aplastic anemia.

Of note for this clonotype: An end of the junction does not agree with germline; a read error may underlie this. The chain has TRBV5-1 and TRBJ2-3; possible D gene TRBD2, 5 bases. The CDR3 length is 15 residues. Germline V lookup: CDR1 SGHRS, CDR2 YFSETQ. In nucleotides, the CDR3 is TGCGCCAGCGGCTTTACACTGAGGGTGCCAGATACGCAGTATTTT. Translation gives CASGFTLRVPDTQYF.

The rearrangement joins TRBV7-9 to TRBJ1-1; D ambiguous. Germline CDR1 SEHNR, CDR2 FQNEAQ (reference sequence). CDR3 length equals 15 residues. The V end lost 1 base, the J end lost 1 base, and 10 bases lay between the germline ends. CDR3 sequence reads: CASSLEPDPNTEAFF. In nucleotides, the CDR3 is TGTGCCAGCAGCTTAGAGCCAGATCCGAACACTGAAGCTTTCTTT. Full variable domain (missing parts from reference TRBV7-9 and TRBJ1-1): DTGVSQNPRHKITKRGQNVTFRCDPISEHNRLYWYRQTLGQGPEFLTYFQNEAQLEKSRLLSDRFSAERPKGSFSTLEIQRTEQGDSAMYLCASSLEPDPNTEAFFGQGTRLTVV.

This clonotype has ten or more counts. This chain joins TRBV4-1 and TRBJ1-5, with 9 bases aligning to TRBD1. The CDR3 runs 16 residues. The V segment lost 1 base and the J segment 5 bases; nucleotides outside the gene matches: 6. Germline assignment: CDR1 MGHRA and CDR2 YSYEKL. CDR3 in amino acids: CASSQAGTGPHQPQHF. CDR3 sequence (DNA): TGCGCCAGCAGCCAAGCCGGGACAGGGCCTCATCAGCCCCAGCATTTT.

The CDR3 loop is CASRSGATSGNTIYF. The CDR3 nucleotides are TGTGCCAGCAGGTCAGGCGCCACGTCTGGAAACACCATATATTTT. This chain links TRBV7-9 with TRBJ1-3, with D unresolved. This CDR3 is built from 15 residues. In germline, CDR1 is SEHNR, CDR2 FQNEAQ (reference sequence). V lost 6 bases, J lost 1 base, and 13 bases lay in between.

This clonotype was seen a single time. A much larger clone lies one base from this, so it may be a read error. This chain links TRBV10-3 with TRBJ1-4; D gene unclear. This CDR3 contains 13 residues. CDR1 and CDR2 from the germline V gene are ENHRY and SYGVKD. CDR3 amino acids: CAISATPPDRPLF. The DNA of the CDR3 is TGTGCCATCAGTGCCACGCCTCCAGATAGACCCCTTTTT.

This clonotype was seen ten or more times. The gene calls are TRBV7-9 and TRBJ1-5; D is undetermined. This CDR3 region has 13 residues. Germline V gives CDR1 SEHNR, CDR2 FQNEAQ (reference sequence). V lost 1 base, J lost 6 bases, and 7 bases lay in between. CDR3 residues: CASSLDEGQPQHF. In DNA, the CDR3 is TGTGCCAGCAGCTTAGATGAGGGTCAGCCCCAGCATTTT.

V and J are TRBV11-3 and TRBJ2-5; D gene ambiguous. Per germline, CDR1 SGHNT and CDR2 YENEEA. There are 15 residues in the CDR3. The ends were cut back, 0 bases at V and 2 bases at J, with 10 bases in the middle. The CDR3 loop reads CASSLDGMGQETQYF. The CDR3 DNA follows: TGTGCCAGCAGCTTAGATGGGATGGGGCAAGAGACCCAGTACTTC. The variable domain in full, with the rest retrieved from reference TRBV11-3 and TRBJ2-5, is EAGVVQSPRYKIIEKKQPVAFWCNPISGHNTLYWYLQNLGQGPELLIRYENEEAVDDSQLPKDRFSAERLKGVDSTLKIQPAELGDSAVYLCASSLDGMGQETQYFGPGTRLLVL.

Ten or more counts support this clonotype. The genes are TRBV20-1 and TRBJ2-7; D might be TRBD1 (5 bases). The CDR3 totals 16 residues. Germline loops: CDR1 DFQATT, CDR2 SNEGSKA (reference sequence). Trimming stripped 0 bases from V and 0 bases from J, with 15 bases between. CDR3 amino acids: CSARDLGGASSYEQYF. In nucleotides, the CDR3 is TGCAGTGCTAGAGATCTGGGTGGGGCGAGCTCCTACGAGCAGTACTTC.

This clonotype was counted ten times or more. This chain joins TRBV14 and TRBJ2-3; the match to TRBD2 covers 11 bases. CDR3 size: 16 residues. The V gene end was trimmed by 5 bases and the J gene end by 3 bases; junction bases not matched to a gene: 7. Per germline, CDR1 SGHDN and CDR2 FVKESK. The DNA for the CDR3 is TGTGCCAGCAGCTTTCGTACTAGCGGGGGAACAGATACGCAGTATTTT. The encoded protein is CASSFRTSGGTDTQYF.

This clonotype was recorded a few times. V gene TRBV27 combines with J gene TRBJ2-2, with D perhaps being TRBD1 or TRBD2 (5 bases each). Per the germline V gene, CDR1 is MNHEY and CDR2 is SMNVEV (reference sequence). The CDR3 extends over 16 amino acids. V was clipped by 8 bases and J by 5 bases, with 21 bases between them. CDR3 sequence reads: CASSFGGSSGTGELFF. The CDR3 bases are TGTGCCAGCTCCTTTGGGGGTTCTTCGGGAACCGGGGAGCTGTTTTTT.

In its sample, this clonotype was seen a few times. V is TRBV27 and J is TRBJ2-7; TRBD1 agrees at 10 bases. The germline gives CDR1 MNHEY, CDR2 SMNVEV (reference sequence). The CDR3 has 15 amino acids. Trimming removed 1 base from V and 2 bases from J; junction bases left unmatched: 2. For the CDR3, the DNA is TGTGCCAGCAGTTTATGGGACAGGGGCGCCTACGAGCAGTACTTC. Amino acid sequence: CASSLWDRGAYEQYF.

This clonotype was picked up many times. The chain employs TRBV20-1 and TRBJ1-2; 8 positions agree with TRBD1. There are 13 residues in the CDR3. J lost 8 bases, V lost 0 bases, and 5 bases had no gene match. CDR1 and CDR2 from the germline V gene are DFQATT and SNEGSKA (reference sequence). As DNA, the CDR3 is TGCAGTGCTAGAGATCAGACAGGGGCAGGCTACACCTTC. Its protein product is CSARDQTGAGYTF.

There are a few counts of this clonotype. The chain is built from TRBV24-1 and TRBJ2-1, with 10 bases fitting TRBD1. This CDR3 has 14 amino acids. Germline CDR1 KGHDR, CDR2 SFDVKD. The J segment lost 8 bases and the V segment lost 5 bases, leaving 5 bases of the junction unmatched. DNA for the CDR3: TGTGCCACCAGTGGCGGGACAGGGGTTTATGAGCAGTTCTTC. Protein: CATSGGTGVYEQFF.

This clonotype was counted only a few times. The chain combines TRBV7-8 with TRBJ1-5, with no clear D. The CDR3 runs to 12 residues. The germline gives CDR1 SGHVS, CDR2 FQNEAQ. Trimming removed 5 bases from V and 4 bases from J, with 6 bases in between. CDR3 in DNA: TGTGCCAGCAGCCGGCAAAATCAGCCCCAGCATTTT. It specifies CASSRQNQPQHF.

A few counts support this clonotype. This chain links TRBV7-8 with TRBJ1-5, with D possibly TRBD1 on 6 matching bases. V gave up 5 bases and J gave up 0 bases, with 17 bases separating them. In germline, CDR1 is SGHVS, CDR2 FQNEAQ. CDR3 size: 17 residues. The chain's CDR3 is CASSPGGGRSSNQPQHF. The CDR3, as DNA: TGTGCCAGCAGCCCGGGGGGCGGCAGGAGTAGCAATCAGCCCCAGCATTTT.

The chain carries TRBV19 and TRBJ2-7; D possibly corresponds to TRBD1 (6 bases). The CDR3 is 15 residues long. Trimming took 2 bases from V and 4 from J, leaving 15 bases between them. Germline assignment: CDR1 LNHDA and CDR2 SQIVND (reference sequence). CDR3 residues: CASSIQPGHGYEQYF. Written as DNA, the CDR3 is TGTGCCAGTAGTATACAACCGGGACACGGTTACGAGCAGTACTTC.

The V gene is TRBV6-1, the J gene TRBJ1-6; D is perhaps TRBD1 (5 bases). V dropped 8 bases and J dropped 4 bases, with 24 bases sitting between them. The CDR3 is 18 residues long. Per germline, CDR1 MNHNS and CDR2 SASEGT. The CDR3, as DNA: TGTGCCAGCTCACCCACTGTCTGGGGACGCGAATATAATTCACCCCTCCACTTT. Amino acids: CASSPTVWGREYNSPLHF.

The V call is TRBV5-4, the J call TRBJ2-5; D is ambiguous. Per the germline V gene, CDR1 is SGHNT and CDR2 is YYREEE (reference sequence). V was cut by 0 bases and J by 3 bases, with 12 bases left in between. The CDR3 sequence is 15 residues long. In DNA, the CDR3 is TGTGCCAGCAGCTTGGCCATGCGCTCTGAAGAGACCCAGTACTTC. Amino acids: CASSLAMRSEETQYF.

In its sample, this clonotype was seen many times. The chain's CDR3 is CATKQGANTGELFF. The CDR3 nucleotides are TGTGCCACCAAACAGGGGGCGAACACCGGGGAGCTGTTTTTT. The V and J genes are TRBV12-3 or TRBV12-4 and TRBJ2-2, with 8 bases matching TRBD1. The CDR3 length is 14 residues. Germline trimming cut 10 bases from V and 0 bases from J; bases unmatched to any gene: 4.

For this clonotype: The CDR3 ends on some other residue instead of the conserved phenylalanine or tryptophan, so this is likely a read error. The chain couples TRBV2 to TRBJ1-2; 7 nucleotides line up with TRBD1. The V segment lost 10 bases and the J segment 3 bases; nucleotides outside the gene matches: 8. Germline lookup yields CDR1 SNHLY and CDR2 FYNNEI. This CDR3 has 13 residues. The DNA for the CDR3 is TGTGCCAAGGAAAAGGGGGCGTACTATGGCTACACCCTC. Protein: CAKEKGAYYGYTL.

Many counts were recorded for this clonotype. The gene calls are TRBV5-4 and TRBJ2-5, with 10 bases that match TRBD2. The CDR3 runs to 16 residues. J gave up 5 bases and V 2 bases, and 9 bases lay outside the gene matches. The germline V gene encodes CDR1 SGHNT and CDR2 YYREEE (reference sequence). CDR3 in amino acids: CASSFGSGGPGETQYF. The CDR3 nucleotides read TGTGCCAGCAGCTTCGGTAGCGGGGGGCCGGGGGAGACCCAGTACTTC.

Many counts were recorded for this clonotype. The rearrangement joins TRBV20-1 to TRBJ1-5; weak D call: TRBD1 (5 bases). Trimming pared 1 base from V and 2 bases from J, leaving 12 bases between. Looked up from germline, CDR1 is DFQATT and CDR2 is SNEGSKA (reference sequence). The CDR3 spans 15 residues. The CDR3, as DNA: TGCAGTGCTAGAGTACAAGAGGGGCGCAATCAGCCCCAGCATTTT. Protein sequence: CSARVQEGRNQPQHF.

This clonotype was counted only a few times. The chain couples TRBV20-1 to TRBJ2-2; 13 bases fit TRBD2. The CDR3 has 18 amino acids. The germline V gene has CDR1 DFQATT and CDR2 SNEGSKA (reference sequence). The V gene end was trimmed by 0 bases and the J gene end by 3 bases; junction bases not matched to a gene: 7. CDR3 in DNA: TGCAGTGCTAGAGATTCGACTAGCGGGGGGTATGACACCGGGGAGCTGTTTTTT. Translation: CSARDSTSGGYDTGELFF.

This clonotype was observed many times. This chain links TRBV20-1 with TRBJ2-3, with 11 bases fitting TRBD1. The CDR3 has 14 residues. V shed 5 bases and J 7 bases; nucleotides not matched to a gene: 8. Germline values: CDR1 DFQATT, CDR2 SNEGSKA (reference sequence). The CDR3 loop reads CSARGQGAGNTQYF. The CDR3 coding sequence is TGCAGTGCTCGCGGACAGGGGGCGGGGAATACGCAGTATTTT.

The chain is built from TRBV29-1 and TRBJ2-1, with 7 bases matching TRBD2. V lost 4 bases and J lost 7; bases outside the gene matches: 4. This CDR3 is built from 12 residues. The germline V gene has CDR1 SQVTM and CDR2 ANQGSEA. The CDR3 region is CSVGASGNEQFF. The CDR3 region has the DNA TGCAGCGTTGGGGCTAGCGGAAATGAGCAGTTCTTC.

This clonotype has only a few counts. The rearrangement links TRBV19 to TRBJ2-7, with 7 nucleotides matching TRBD1. CDR1 is LNHDA, CDR2 SQIVND, per germline (reference sequence). With V trimmed by 3 bases and J by 1 base, 3 bases remained unmatched. The CDR3 consists of 14 residues. In nucleotides, the CDR3 is TGTGCCAGTAGTATCGGGACAGAATCCTACGAGCAGTACTTC. Encoded protein: CASSIGTESYEQYF.

V is TRBV19 and J is TRBJ2-3; TRBD2 is a possible D gene (7 bases). The V gene lost 1 base and the J gene lost 2 bases, with 16 bases spanning the gap. The length of the CDR3 is 17 residues. Germline CDR1 LNHDA, CDR2 SQIVND (reference sequence). CDR3 amino acids: CASSIGGGVPDTDTQYF. DNA for the CDR3: TGTGCCAGTAGTATAGGCGGGGGCGTACCCGACACAGATACGCAGTATTTT.

This clonotype was recorded once. The J gene is TRBJ2-2, the V gene TRBV24-1; D ambiguous. The CDR3 extends over 17 amino acids. Trimming took 4 bases from V and 3 from J, leaving 17 bases between them. The germline CDR1 and CDR2 sequences are KGHDR and SFDVKD. The CDR3 DNA reads as TGTGCCACCAGTGAGCAACCCGTAAGCGAGTACACCGGGGAGCTGTTTTTT. Amino acids: CATSEQPVSEYTGELFF.